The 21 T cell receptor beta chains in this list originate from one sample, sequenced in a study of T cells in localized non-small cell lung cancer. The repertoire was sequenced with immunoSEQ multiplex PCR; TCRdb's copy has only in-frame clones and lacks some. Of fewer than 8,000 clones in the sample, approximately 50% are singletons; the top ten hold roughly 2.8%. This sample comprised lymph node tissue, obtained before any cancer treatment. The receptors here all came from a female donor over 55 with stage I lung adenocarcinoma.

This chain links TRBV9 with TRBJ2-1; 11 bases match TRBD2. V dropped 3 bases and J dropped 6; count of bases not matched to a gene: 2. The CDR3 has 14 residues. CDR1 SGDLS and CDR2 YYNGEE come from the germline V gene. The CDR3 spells CASSELAGVNEQFF. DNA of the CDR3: TGTGCCAGCAGCGAACTAGCGGGAGTCAATGAGCAGTTCTTC.

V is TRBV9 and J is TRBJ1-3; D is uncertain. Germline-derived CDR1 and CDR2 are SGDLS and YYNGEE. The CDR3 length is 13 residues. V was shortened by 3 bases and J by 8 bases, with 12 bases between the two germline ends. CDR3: CASSASGSDTIYF. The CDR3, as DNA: TGTGCCAGCAGCGCATCCGGGAGCGACACCATATATTTT.

The CDR3 is CSVGGLGGYVNTEAFF. CDR3 nucleotide sequence: TGCAGCGTTGGGGGGTTAGGAGGTTATGTGAACACTGAAGCTTTCTTT. The chain couples TRBV29-1 to TRBJ1-1; maybe TRBD1 (5 bases). V was clipped by 4 bases and J by 0 bases, with 18 bases between them. In germline, CDR1 is SQVTM, CDR2 ANQGSEA. The CDR3 is 16 residues long.

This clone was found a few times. DNA for the CDR3: TGTGCCAGCAGCTTCGGGACAGCAACTAATGAAAAACTGTTTTTT. Amino acids: CASSFGTATNEKLFF. The rearrangement joins TRBV11-3 to TRBJ1-4; 7 positions match TRBD1. J gave up 0 bases and V 3 bases, and 1 base lay outside the gene matches. The germline V gene has CDR1 SGHNT and CDR2 YENEEA. The CDR3 totals 15 residues.

As DNA, the CDR3 is TGTGCCAGCAGCGCGTGGGTTAGCGGGGTAAATGAGCAGTTCTTC. Its protein product is CASSAWVSGVNEQFF. The chain combines TRBV9 with TRBJ2-1; 8 bases align to TRBD2. The trim removed 3 bases at V and 7 bases at J, leaving 9 bases unmatched. CDR3 length: 15 amino acids. Per the germline V gene, CDR1 is SGDLS and CDR2 is YYNGEE.

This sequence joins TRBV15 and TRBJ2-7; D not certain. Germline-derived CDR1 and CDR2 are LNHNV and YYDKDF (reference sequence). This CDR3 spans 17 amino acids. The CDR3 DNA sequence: TGTGTTACCAGCAGAGATAAGAAGGCCACAAGCTCCTACGAGCAGTACTTC. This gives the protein CVTSRDKKATSSYEQYF.

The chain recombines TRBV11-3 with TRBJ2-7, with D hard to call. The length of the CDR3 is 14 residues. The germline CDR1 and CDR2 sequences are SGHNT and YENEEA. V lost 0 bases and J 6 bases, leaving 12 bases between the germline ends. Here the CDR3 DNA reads TGTGCCAGCAGCTTAGATGGGCAGTCCCGCGAGCAGTACTTC. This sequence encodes CASSLDGQSREQYF.

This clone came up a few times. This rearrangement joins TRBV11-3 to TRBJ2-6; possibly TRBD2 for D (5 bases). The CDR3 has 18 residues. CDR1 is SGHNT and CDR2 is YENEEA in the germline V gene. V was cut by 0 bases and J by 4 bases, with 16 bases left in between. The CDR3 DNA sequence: TGTGCCAGCAGCTTAGAGGCCTTCGTGGGAGCCGGGGCCAACGTCCTGACTTTC. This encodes CASSLEAFVGAGANVLTF.

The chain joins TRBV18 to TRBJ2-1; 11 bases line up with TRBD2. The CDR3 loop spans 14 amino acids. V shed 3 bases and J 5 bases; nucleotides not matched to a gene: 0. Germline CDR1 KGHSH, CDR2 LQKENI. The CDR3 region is CASSPTSGDNEQFF. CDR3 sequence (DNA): TGTGCCAGCTCACCGACTAGCGGGGACAATGAGCAGTTCTTC.

This chain's CDR3 is CASRRGPSYNEQFF. CDR3 sequence (DNA): TGTGCCAGTCGCAGGGGCCCCTCCTACAATGAGCAGTTCTTC. The V and J genes are TRBV19 and TRBJ2-1, with D possibly matching TRBD1 (6 bases). Germline loops: CDR1 LNHDA, CDR2 SQIVND (reference sequence). Trimming cost V 8 bases and J 0 bases, with 11 bases left between them. This CDR3 spans 14 amino acids.

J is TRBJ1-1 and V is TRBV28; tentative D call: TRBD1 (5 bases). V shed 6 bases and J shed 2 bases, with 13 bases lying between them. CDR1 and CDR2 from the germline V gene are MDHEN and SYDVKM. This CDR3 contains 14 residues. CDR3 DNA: TGTGCCAGCAGACCGGCAGGGTCTAACACTGAAGCTTTCTTT. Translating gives CASRPAGSNTEAFF.

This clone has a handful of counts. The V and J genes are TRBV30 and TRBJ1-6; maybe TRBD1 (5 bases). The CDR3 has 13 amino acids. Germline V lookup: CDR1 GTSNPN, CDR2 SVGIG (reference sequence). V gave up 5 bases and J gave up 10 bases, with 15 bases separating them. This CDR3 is CAWSSGGGSPLHF. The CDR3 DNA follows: TGTGCCTGGTCAAGCGGGGGTGGCTCACCCCTCCACTTT. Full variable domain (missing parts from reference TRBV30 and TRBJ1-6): SQTIHQWPATLVQPVGSPLSLECTVEGTSNPNLYWYRQAAGRGLQLLFYSVGIGQISSEVPQNLSASRPQDRQFILSSKKLLLSDSGFYLCAWSSGGGSPLHFGNGTRLTVT.

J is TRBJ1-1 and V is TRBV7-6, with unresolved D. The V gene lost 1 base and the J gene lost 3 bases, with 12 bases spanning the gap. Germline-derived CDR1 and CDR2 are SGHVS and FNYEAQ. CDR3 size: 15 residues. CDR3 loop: CASSLDVRSDTEAFF. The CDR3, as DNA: TGTGCCAGCAGCTTAGACGTCAGGAGCGACACTGAAGCTTTCTTT. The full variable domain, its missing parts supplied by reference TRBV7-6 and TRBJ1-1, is GAGVSQSPRYKVTKRGQDVALRCDPISGHVSLYWYRQALGQGPEFLTYFNYEAQQDKSGLPNDRFSAERPEGSISTLTIQRTEQRDSAMYRCASSLDVRSDTEAFFGQGTRLTVV.

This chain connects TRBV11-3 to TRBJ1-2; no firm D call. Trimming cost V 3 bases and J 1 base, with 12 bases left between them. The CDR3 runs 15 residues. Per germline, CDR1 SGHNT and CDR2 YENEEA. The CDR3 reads CASSLVGQDNYGYTF. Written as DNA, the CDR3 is TGTGCCAGCAGCTTGGTAGGGCAGGATAACTATGGCTACACCTTC.

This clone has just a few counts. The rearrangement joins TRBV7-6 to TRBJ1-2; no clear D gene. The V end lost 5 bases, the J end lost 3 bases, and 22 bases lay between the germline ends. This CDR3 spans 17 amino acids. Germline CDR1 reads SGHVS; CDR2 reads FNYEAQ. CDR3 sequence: CASSPSAGGLADYGYTF. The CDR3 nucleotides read TGTGCCAGCAGCCCCTCGGCAGGCGGCCTGGCCGACTATGGCTACACCTTC.

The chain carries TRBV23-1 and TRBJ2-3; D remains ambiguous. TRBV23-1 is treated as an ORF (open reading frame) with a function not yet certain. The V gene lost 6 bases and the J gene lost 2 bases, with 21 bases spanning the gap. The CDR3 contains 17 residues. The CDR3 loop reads CASSQVAARRNTDTQYF. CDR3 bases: TGCGCCAGCAGCCAAGTTGCGGCTAGAAGAAACACAGATACGCAGTATTTT.

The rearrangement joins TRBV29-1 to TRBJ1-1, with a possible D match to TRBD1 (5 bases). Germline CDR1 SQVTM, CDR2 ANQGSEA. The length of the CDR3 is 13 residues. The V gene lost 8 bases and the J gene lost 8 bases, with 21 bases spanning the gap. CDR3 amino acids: CSICLVTAPEAFF. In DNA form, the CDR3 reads TGCAGCATCTGTCTAGTGACAGCCCCAGAAGCTTTCTTT.

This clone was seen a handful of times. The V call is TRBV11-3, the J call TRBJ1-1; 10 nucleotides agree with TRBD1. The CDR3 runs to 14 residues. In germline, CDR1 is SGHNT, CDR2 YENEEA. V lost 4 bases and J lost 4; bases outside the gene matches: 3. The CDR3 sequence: CASSWRTGGTEAFF. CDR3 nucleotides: TGTGCCAGCAGCTGGAGGACAGGGGGCACTGAAGCTTTCTTT.

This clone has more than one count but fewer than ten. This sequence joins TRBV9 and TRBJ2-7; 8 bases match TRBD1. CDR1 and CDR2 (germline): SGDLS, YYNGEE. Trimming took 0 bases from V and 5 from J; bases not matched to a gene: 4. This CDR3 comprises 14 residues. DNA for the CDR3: TGTGCCAGCAGCGTAGAATCAGGGGGCCACGAGCAGTACTTC. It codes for CASSVESGGHEQYF.

The CDR3 region has the DNA TGTGCCAGCAGAATCGGGGGGGCCGGTTTCAATGAGCAGTTCTTC. It encodes CASRIGGAGFNEQFF. The chain is built from TRBV6-8 and TRBJ2-1; 8 positions agree with TRBD2. V was clipped by 6 bases and J by 6 bases; unmatched bases: 10. This CDR3 region has 15 residues. The germline gives CDR1 MNHGY, CDR2 SAAAGT.

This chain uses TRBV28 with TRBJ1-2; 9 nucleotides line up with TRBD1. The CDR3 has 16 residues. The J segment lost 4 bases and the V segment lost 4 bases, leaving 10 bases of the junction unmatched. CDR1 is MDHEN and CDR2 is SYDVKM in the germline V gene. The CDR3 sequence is CASSSPAGTGFYGYTF. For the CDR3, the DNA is TGTGCCAGCAGTTCCCCCGCCGGGACAGGGTTCTATGGCTACACCTTC.